Each of the 23 T cell receptor beta chains below was sequenced from the same sample in a study of identical twins. MiXCR, applied by TCRdb to the 5' RACE reads, yields one record per CDR3 protein. The sample consists of about 730,000 distinct CDR3 sequences, less than 25% of them appearing once. This sample also appeared in a second study, on T cells expressing NK-cell markers.

The source material was PBMCs. Receptors were obtained from a woman between 18 and 30 years old in good health.

V is TRBV12-3 or TRBV12-4 and J is TRBJ1-2; D is ambiguous. V was clipped by 3 bases and J by 0 bases, with 2 bases between them. This CDR3 region has 12 residues. CDR3 region: CASSLPNYGYTF. CDR3 DNA sequence: TGTGCCAGCAGTTTGCCTAACTATGGCTACACCTTC.

In its sample, this clonotype was seen a few times. V usage is TRBV20-1 and J usage is TRBJ1-2; no clear D. Germline V gene data show CDR1 as DFQATT and CDR2 as SNEGSKA (reference sequence). V shed 5 bases and J shed 8 bases, with 30 bases lying between them. The CDR3 spans 17 residues. CDR3 amino acids: CSAAPSHPSGSLGGYTF. In nucleotides, the CDR3 is TGCAGTGCTGCGCCCAGTCATCCATCAGGCTCTCTGGGAGGCTACACCTTC.

This chain connects TRBV5-1 to TRBJ2-2; 7 bases map to TRBD2. The V and J ends lost 4 bases and 5 bases, in that order; junction bases with no gene match: 5. Per germline, CDR1 SGHRS and CDR2 YFSETQ. This CDR3 contains 14 residues. The CDR3 reads CASSAGLPTGELFF. CDR3 DNA: TGCGCCAGCAGCGCGGGACTACCAACCGGGGAGCTGTTTTTT.

This clonotype has a handful of counts. The CDR3 nucleotides read TGTGCCATCAGTGACGAACGGGTATACAATGAGCAGTTCTTC. It yields the protein CAISDERVYNEQFF. The chain uses TRBV10-3 and TRBJ2-1; no firm D call. There are 14 residues in the CDR3. Germline V gene data show CDR1 as ENHRY and CDR2 as SYGVKD. Trimming left V 3 bases short and J 4 bases short, with 10 bases between.

This clonotype was seen ten or more times. The chain carries TRBV6-1 and TRBJ1-1; perhaps TRBD1 as D (5 bases). Germline-derived CDR1 and CDR2 are MNHNS and SASEGT. This CDR3 region has 14 residues. Between the trimmed V and J ends, which lost 3 bases and 4 bases, there was a span of 12 bases. CDR3 coding DNA: TGTGCCAGCAGTGACAGGGAAGAGGTCACTGAAGCTTTCTTT. It is translated as CASSDREEVTEAFF.

The chain joins TRBV4-3 to TRBJ2-1; weak D call: TRBD2 (7 bases). Trimming removed 0 bases from V and 2 bases from J, with 11 bases in between. From germline, CDR1 is LGHNA and CDR2 YSLEER. The CDR3 sequence is 16 residues long. CDR3 in amino acids: CASSQEGGPTYNEQFF. The CDR3 DNA follows: TGCGCCAGCAGCCAAGAGGGGGGGCCGACCTACAATGAGCAGTTCTTC.

The rearrangement joins TRBV4-3 to TRBJ2-1; 7 nucleotides line up with TRBD2. Unmatched junction bases numbered 18, after V lost 0 bases and J lost 7 bases. The V gene's germline CDR1 is LGHNA and CDR2 YSLEER. CDR3 length: 19 amino acids. This CDR3 is CASSQDSGGGYSPGNEQFF. In DNA form, the CDR3 reads TGCGCCAGCAGCCAAGATTCGGGGGGTGGCTACTCCCCTGGGAATGAGCAGTTCTTC.

A remark on this clonotype: A much bigger clone sits one base away, suggesting this may be a read error. This chain joins TRBV7-6 and TRBJ1-6, with TRBD1 identical over 7 bases. Germline assignment: CDR1 SGHVS and CDR2 FNYEAQ. The CDR3 sequence is 14 residues long. Unmatched junction bases numbered 9, after V lost 9 bases and J lost 7 bases. CDR3 sequence (DNA): TGTGCCAGGAGCCGACAGGGCCTGAATTCACCCCTCCACTTT. Translation gives CARSRQGLNSPLHF.

The chain is built from TRBV20-1 and TRBJ2-1, with a weak D call TRBD1 (5 bases). The germline V and J ends were trimmed by 6 bases and 8 bases, with 14 bases remaining between them. The CDR3 sequence is 12 residues long. Per the germline V gene, CDR1 is DFQATT and CDR2 is SNEGSKA (reference sequence). CDR3 bases: TGCAGTGCACCAACCCAGGGCTATGAGCAGTTCTTC. Its protein product is CSAPTQGYEQFF.

Only a few counts were recorded for this clonotype. The chain links TRBV6-5 to TRBJ2-7; no reliable D call. CDR3 size: 13 residues. The germline gives CDR1 MNHEY, CDR2 SVGAGI. V was clipped by 4 bases and J by 2 bases, with 9 bases between them. CDR3 amino acids: CASSFDGTYEQYF. The DNA of the CDR3 is TGTGCCAGCAGTTTTGACGGAACCTACGAGCAGTACTTC.

This clonotype was recorded a few times. This chain connects TRBV20-1 to TRBJ2-3; 9 bases align to TRBD2. CDR1 is DFQATT, CDR2 SNEGSKA, per germline (reference sequence). Germline trimming cut 3 bases from V and 0 bases from J; bases unmatched to any gene: 7. The CDR3 extends over 16 amino acids. The chain's CDR3 is CSASGSGGASTDTQYF. The CDR3, as DNA: TGCAGTGCTAGTGGTAGCGGGGGTGCTAGCACAGATACGCAGTATTTT.

This clonotype was counted a single time. V gene TRBV29-1 combines with J gene TRBJ2-1; 9 bases align to TRBD1. The CDR3 is 12 amino acids. V lost 8 bases to trimming and J lost 5 bases; unmatched junction nucleotides: 4. CDR1 SQVTM and CDR2 ANQGSEA come from the germline V gene. CDR3: CSRQGVDNEQFF. CDR3 nucleotide sequence: TGCAGCAGACAGGGGGTAGACAATGAGCAGTTCTTC.

This clonotype was seen more than once but under ten times. The J gene is TRBJ2-7, the V gene TRBV29-1, with D perhaps matching TRBD2 (5 bases). V lost 7 bases and J lost 0, with 10 bases in between. The germline gives CDR1 SQVTM, CDR2 ANQGSEA. The CDR3 is 12 residues long. CDR3 sequence (DNA): TGCAGCGCGGAGGACGGCTCCTACGAGCAGTACTTC. It specifies CSAEDGSYEQYF.

The chain links TRBV20-1 to TRBJ2-7; 9 bases line up with TRBD1. The CDR3 totals 19 residues. Germline CDR1 reads DFQATT; CDR2 reads SNEGSKA (reference sequence). V shed 0 bases and J 4 bases; nucleotides not matched to a gene: 19. The CDR3 sequence: CSARDLGTGPTTGPYEQYF. CDR3 bases: TGCAGTGCTAGAGATCTGGGGACAGGGCCGACTACGGGACCATACGAGCAGTACTTC.

The chain carries TRBV6-5 and TRBJ2-6; D ambiguous. The CDR3 contains 14 residues. Germline CDR1 MNHEY, CDR2 SVGAGI. The V gene lost 4 bases and the J gene lost 1 base, with 5 bases spanning the gap. The CDR3 region has the DNA TGTGCCAGCAGTTTCCAATCTGGGGCCAACGTCCTGACTTTC. Translating it yields CASSFQSGANVLTF.

This clonotype was detected only a few times. Here the CDR3 reads CASSVGERGSYEQYF. CDR3 DNA sequence: TGTGCCAGCAGCGTTGGCGAGCGGGGTTCCTACGAGCAGTACTTC. The gene calls are TRBV7-8 and TRBJ2-7; 7 positions agree with TRBD2. With 5 bases clipped from V and 1 base from J, the junction kept 8 bases outside the gene matches. This CDR3 contains 15 residues. Germline V gene sequence: CDR1 SGHVS, CDR2 FQNEAQ.

The CDR3 nucleotides read TGTGCCAGCAGCGTAGGGTGGGGACAGAGCACAGATACGCAGTATTTT. This sequence encodes CASSVGWGQSTDTQYF. This rearrangement joins TRBV9 to TRBJ2-3; 7 bases match TRBD1. The germline gives CDR1 SGDLS, CDR2 YYNGEE. This CDR3 is 16 amino acids long. V gave up 0 bases and J gave up 0 bases; unmatched junction bases: 4.

This clonotype was observed at least ten times. The chain couples TRBV12-3 or TRBV12-4 to TRBJ2-3; 11 nucleotides match TRBD2. There are 15 residues in the CDR3. Germline trimming cut 6 bases from V and 5 bases from J; bases unmatched to any gene: 7. CDR3 coding DNA: TGTGCCAGCAGCAAAACTAGCGGGGGTGGAGATACGCAGTATTTT. Translating gives CASSKTSGGGDTQYF.

The J gene is TRBJ2-4, the V gene TRBV20-1; 8 bases map to TRBD1. V gave up 6 bases and J gave up 0 bases; unmatched junction bases: 4. The CDR3 has 14 amino acids. CDR1 DFQATT and CDR2 SNEGSKA come from the germline V gene (reference sequence). The CDR3 DNA is TGCAGTGCGGCGGGACAGGTAGCCAAAAACATTCAGTACTTC. Protein product: CSAAGQVAKNIQYF.

The CDR3 protein is CASSLGTSLEETQYF. As DNA, the CDR3 is TGTGCCAGCAGCCTAGGGACTAGCCTAGAAGAGACCCAGTACTTC. The chain is built from TRBV11-3 and TRBJ2-5, with 9 bases matching TRBD2. Germline values: CDR1 SGHNT, CDR2 YENEEA. J gave up 3 bases and V 5 bases, and 7 bases lay outside the gene matches. The CDR3 length is 15 residues. The whole variable domain, remainder taken from reference TRBV11-3 and TRBJ2-5, is EAGVVQSPRYKIIEKKQPVAFWCNPISGHNTLYWYLQNLGQGPELLIRYENEEAVDDSQLPKDRFSAERLKGVDSTLKIQPAELGDSAVYLCASSLGTSLEETQYFGPGTRLLVL.

This clonotype was recorded many times. This sequence joins TRBV12-3 or TRBV12-4 and TRBJ2-1; D ambiguous. CDR3 length equals 13 residues. V dropped 3 bases and J dropped 7 bases, with 10 bases sitting between them. This CDR3 is CASSLAPVNEQFF. CDR3 in DNA: TGTGCCAGCAGTTTGGCCCCAGTAAATGAGCAGTTCTTC.

This rearrangement joins TRBV15 to TRBJ2-7, with a possible D match to TRBD2 (6 bases). Germline V gives CDR1 LNHNV, CDR2 YYDKDF (reference sequence). The CDR3 consists of 16 residues. V shed 0 bases and J shed 0 bases, with 12 bases lying between them. The CDR3 is CATSRDLGSGSYEQYF. CDR3 in DNA: TGTGCCACCAGCAGAGATTTGGGTAGCGGCTCCTACGAGCAGTACTTC.

This clonotype occurred a few times. The chain carries TRBV7-9 and TRBJ2-5; D is tentatively TRBD1 or TRBD2 (5 bases each). The CDR3 extends over 15 amino acids. The germline gives CDR1 SEHNR, CDR2 FQNEAQ (reference sequence). The V and J ends lost 1 base and 5 bases respectively, with 14 bases between them. This CDR3 is CASSLGDAIWETQYF. CDR3 DNA sequence: TGTGCCAGCAGCTTAGGGGACGCCATATGGGAGACCCAGTACTTC.